These 21 T cell receptor beta chains were sequenced from one sample in a study of regulatory T cells. The PCR used 52 TRBV and 13 TRBJ primers. The repertoire was sequenced with immunoSEQ multiplex PCR; TCRdb's copy has only in-frame clones and lacks some. The repertoire holds about 20,000 clones, 93% seen once, with roughly 3.5% in the top ten. The specimen sequenced was CD8+ T cells sorted from blood. All receptors derive from a child aged 2 to 15 with CD3G deficiency.

The rearrangement links TRBV19 to TRBJ1-1; D remains unclear. CDR1 and CDR2 from the germline V gene are LNHDA and SQIVND (reference sequence). V lost 3 bases and J 1 base, leaving 6 bases between the germline ends. The CDR3 length is 13 residues. CDR3 protein: CASSIGSNTEAFF. CDR3 coding DNA: TGTGCCAGTAGTATCGGGTCGAACACTGAAGCTTTCTTT. Based on the CDR3 plus reference TRBV19 and TRBJ1-1, the full variable domain is DGGITQSPKYLFRKEGQNVTLSCEQNLNHDAMYWYRQDPGQGLRLIYYSQIVNDFQKGDIAEGYSVSREKKESFPLTVTSAQKNPTAFYLCASSIGSNTEAFFGQGTRLTVV.

The rearrangement joins TRBV5-1 to TRBJ1-1, with D hard to call. This CDR3 has 13 residues. Germline CDR1 reads SGHRS; CDR2 reads YFSETQ. Trimming removed 0 bases from V and 1 base from J, with 4 bases in between. CDR3 sequence reads: CASSLGPNTEAFF. The CDR3 bases are TGCGCCAGCAGCTTGGGGCCGAACACTGAAGCTTTCTTT.

V is TRBV7-9 and J is TRBJ2-3, with 8 positions matching TRBD2. Germline assignment: CDR1 SEHNR and CDR2 FQNEAQ (reference sequence). V lost 1 base and J lost 2; bases outside the gene matches: 2. CDR3 length: 15 residues. The CDR3 loop reads CASSLVAGSTDTQYF. The CDR3, as DNA: TGTGCCAGCAGCTTAGTAGCGGGATCCACAGATACGCAGTATTTT.

This chain joins TRBV13 and TRBJ2-5; 11 bases line up with TRBD1. The V gene's germline CDR1 is PRHDT and CDR2 FYEKMQ (reference sequence). The CDR3 loop spans 14 amino acids. V was pared by 4 bases and J by 4 bases, with 2 bases of the junction left unmatched. The CDR3 DNA is TGTGCCAGCAGCTCCGGGACAGGGGGAGAGACCCAGTACTTC. Translation: CASSSGTGGETQYF.

This chain connects TRBV28 to TRBJ1-4; D is unresolved. CDR1 is MDHEN, CDR2 SYDVKM, per germline. CDR3 size: 15 residues. V was clipped by 4 bases and J by 3 bases, with 12 bases between them. The DNA for the CDR3 is TGTGCCAGCAGTTCCGTGGGTTTAGCTAATGAAAAACTGTTTTTT. Translating it yields CASSSVGLANEKLFF.

The chain links TRBV6-1 to TRBJ2-7; no reliable D call. The CDR3 consists of 11 residues. CDR1 and CDR2 from the germline V gene are MNHNS and SASEGT. Deletions cut 7 bases from V and 6 bases from J, with 10 bases between. The CDR3 region is CASTDRLEQYF. The CDR3 DNA reads as TGTGCCAGCACCGACCGGCTCGAGCAGTACTTC.

This rearrangement joins TRBV28 to TRBJ2-7; the D call may be TRBD1 or TRBD2 (5 bases each). Germline-derived CDR1 and CDR2 are MDHEN and SYDVKM. The CDR3 runs 13 residues. V was cut by 5 bases and J by 2 bases, with 10 bases left in between. CDR3 amino acids: CASSPGHAYEQYF. The CDR3 region has the DNA TGTGCCAGCAGTCCGGGGCATGCCTACGAGCAGTACTTC.

This sequence joins TRBV11-2 and TRBJ2-1, with D perhaps TRBD2 (6 bases). CDR3 length: 11 residues. Per germline, CDR1 SGHAT and CDR2 FQNNGV. V was pared by 5 bases and J by 9 bases, with 8 bases between. The CDR3 DNA sequence: TGTGCCAGCAGCCCCGGGGGTGAGCAGTTCTTC. Translation: CASSPGGEQFF.

This CDR3 is CASSGGTGLGYTF. For the CDR3, the DNA is TGTGCCAGTAGTGGTGGAACAGGGCTGGGCTACACCTTC. V usage is TRBV19 and J usage is TRBJ1-2; D possibly corresponds to TRBD1 (6 bases). This CDR3 spans 13 amino acids. CDR1 is LNHDA, CDR2 SQIVND, per germline (reference sequence). V dropped 5 bases and J dropped 8 bases, with 15 bases sitting between them.

The chain recombines TRBV19 with TRBJ1-2; D unresolved. Germline V gene data show CDR1 as LNHDA and CDR2 as SQIVND (reference sequence). CDR3 size: 14 residues. The V and J ends lost 5 bases and 4 bases respectively, with 14 bases between them. In DNA, the CDR3 is TGTGCCAGTAGTCACGGCTCCAAGCGCTATGGCTACACCTTC. Amino acid sequence: CASSHGSKRYGYTF.

The chain couples TRBV28 to TRBJ2-5; D is ambiguous. This CDR3 region has 12 residues. The V gene lost 4 bases and the J gene lost 3 bases, with 6 bases spanning the gap. CDR1 and CDR2 from the germline V gene are MDHEN and SYDVKM. The CDR3, as DNA: TGTGCCAGCAGTTCGTCGGAAGAGACCCAGTACTTC. It encodes CASSSSEETQYF.

The table lists this clone with a few counts. At one boundary the junction diverges from the germline segment, which might be a read error. The genes are TRBV6-1 and TRBJ1-1, with D possibly being TRBD1 (6 bases). The CDR3 has 14 amino acids. Germline V gives CDR1 MNHNS, CDR2 SASEGT. The CDR3 spells CASRGITGNAEAFF. The CDR3 region has the DNA TGTGCCAGCAGGGGAATAACAGGGAACGCTGAAGCTTTCTTT.

The sample holds a few counts of this clone. The chain couples TRBV19 to TRBJ1-2; D might be TRBD1 (6 bases). Trimming shortened V by 7 bases and J by 4 bases, and 22 bases separated the two germline ends. The CDR3 extends over 16 amino acids. The germline V gene has CDR1 LNHDA and CDR2 SQIVND (reference sequence). CDR3 residues: CASTPSSGAHIYGYTF. CDR3 nucleotide sequence: TGTGCCAGTACCCCATCGTCAGGGGCCCATATCTATGGCTACACCTTC.

This sequence joins TRBV10-3 and TRBJ2-1; D remains unclear. V was cut by 9 bases and J by 2 bases, with 11 bases left in between. Germline V lookup: CDR1 ENHRY, CDR2 SYGVKD. The CDR3 is 13 residues long. The chain's CDR3 is CAMSIAPYNEQFF. Here the CDR3 DNA reads TGTGCCATGTCCATCGCCCCCTACAATGAGCAGTTCTTC.

This clone was found once. The chain joins TRBV13 to TRBJ2-1; a possible D gene is TRBD2 (5 bases). The CDR3 has 15 amino acids. V lost 3 bases to trimming and J lost 1 base, with 10 bases between them. Germline assignment: CDR1 PRHDT and CDR2 FYEKMQ (reference sequence). In DNA, the CDR3 is TGTGCCAGCAGCTTCAGAGGCGGGTCCTACAATGAGCAGTTCTTC. This codes for CASSFRGGSYNEQFF. Full variable domain (missing parts from reference TRBV13 and TRBJ2-1): AAGVIQSPRHLIKEKRETATLKCYPIPRHDTVYWYQQGPGQDPQFLISFYEKMQSDKGSIPDRFSAQQFSDYHSELNMSSLELGDSALYFCASSFRGGSYNEQFFGPGTRLTVL.

The chain links TRBV28 to TRBJ2-3; 8 bases map to TRBD1. The germline CDR1 and CDR2 sequences are MDHEN and SYDVKM. This CDR3 comprises 16 residues. V shed 3 bases, J shed 4 bases, and the junction held 9 bases outside the gene matches. The CDR3 bases are TGTGCCAGCAGTTTTCCCAAGGACAGGGCCCCAGATACGCAGTATTTT. This encodes CASSFPKDRAPDTQYF.

The rearrangement uses TRBV10-2 and TRBJ2-7; D is possibly TRBD2 (6 bases). Germline V gene data show CDR1 as WSHSY and CDR2 as SAAADI. Trimming took off 4 bases at V and 4 bases at J, with 11 bases between the two ends. The CDR3 is made up of 13 amino acids. In DNA form, the CDR3 reads TGCGCCAGCAGTGCGGGACTCGGTTACGAGCAGTACTTC. This gives the protein CASSAGLGYEQYF.

The chain recombines TRBV5-1 with TRBJ2-7; D is perhaps TRBD2 (6 bases). V was pared by 0 bases and J by 2 bases, with 12 bases between. Germline V gene sequence: CDR1 SGHRS, CDR2 YFSETQ. The CDR3 has 15 residues. CDR3 residues: CASSLDFGTAYEQYF. In nucleotides, the CDR3 is TGCGCCAGCAGCTTGGATTTCGGGACTGCCTACGAGCAGTACTTC.

The chain combines TRBV19 with TRBJ2-1; unclear D gene. The CDR3 loop spans 14 amino acids. V was pared by 5 bases and J by 5 bases, with 13 bases between. Looked up from germline, CDR1 is LNHDA and CDR2 is SQIVND (reference sequence). In DNA, the CDR3 is TGTGCCAGTAGTCAAGGGTCGTATAACAATGAGCAGTTCTTC. It codes for CASSQGSYNNEQFF.

The chain combines TRBV27 with TRBJ2-3, with 7 bases identical to TRBD2. Germline V CDR1 and CDR2: MNHEY, SMNVEV (reference sequence). Losses at the gene ends were 5 bases for V and 3 bases for J; bases not matched to a gene: 8. The CDR3 covers 15 residues. The CDR3 here is CASSQTSFETDTQYF. For the CDR3, the DNA is TGTGCCAGCAGTCAGACTAGCTTTGAAACAGATACGCAGTATTTT.

The chain couples TRBV7-8 to TRBJ2-1; no firm D call. The CDR3 has 15 amino acids. Germline lookup yields CDR1 SGHVS and CDR2 FQNEAQ. Trimming removed 2 bases from V and 0 bases from J, with 8 bases in between. CDR3 in DNA: TGTGCCAGCAGCTTAACGCAGGCCTCCTACAATGAGCAGTTCTTC. Amino acids: CASSLTQASYNEQFF.